This TCR beta chain was profiled in a study of vaccination and CD4 T cells after COVID-19. Study summary: Investigators took post-vaccine samples a median 72 days after dose two, within a range of 14 to 241. General study findings and limits: Spike mono-reactivity marked 304 of 307 vaccine-specific clones in convalescent patients.

The treatment here: approximately nine-day PBMC culture with coronavirus spike peptide pools or control peptides (ViraFEST assay). TCR sequencing followed the expansion of antigen-specific T cells with peptide pools in ViraFEST. At the Johns Hopkins FTIC core, DNA taken from cultured CD4+ T cells was sequenced by way of the Oncomine TCR Beta short-read assay. It was cultured CD4+ T cells from which genomic DNA was extracted. TCRdb re-analysed the PCR reads in MiXCR, keeping a single row per CDR3 protein. The sample holds about 20,000 distinct CDR3 sequences, 50% to 60% seen once. Only a few counts were recorded for this clonotype. No antigen is known for it. The clonotype was recovered from a human donor who had recovered from COVID-19. Source material: CD4+ T cells from blood, cultured in vitro.

The CDR3 here is CASSPGQGVRGYTF. The CDR3 DNA sequence: TGTGCCAGCAGCCCGGGACAGGGTGTTCGTGGCTACACCTTC. The chain employs TRBV6-1 and TRBJ1-2; 9 nucleotides line up with TRBD1. V was pared by 6 bases and J by 7 bases, with 9 bases of the junction left unmatched. Germline V lookup: CDR1 MNHNS, CDR2 SASEGT. The CDR3 extends over 14 amino acids.